Presented here are 23 T cell receptor beta chains from one specimen sequenced in a study of blood T cell repertoires in COVID-19. Libraries were prepared by immunoSEQ multiplex PCR; TCRdb keeps only in-frame clonotypes and omits some of them. This table has around 90,000 clones, around 80% appearing once. The sequenced sample was peripheral blood. The source is a human donor in a cohort sampled during active COVID-19.

This sequence joins TRBV24-1 and TRBJ1-3, with a weak D call TRBD1 (5 bases). This CDR3 region has 16 residues. The germline V and J ends were trimmed by 1 base and 6 bases, with 15 bases remaining between them. Germline V gives CDR1 KGHDR, CDR2 SFDVKD. This chain's CDR3 is CATSDFSDTRKNTIYF. The CDR3 bases are TGTGCCACCAGTGATTTCTCGGACACCCGTAAAAACACCATATATTTT.

The chain carries TRBV19 and TRBJ2-7; 9 bases match TRBD1. This CDR3 is built from 13 residues. Trimming removed 8 bases from V and 3 bases from J; junction bases left unmatched: 5. Germline-derived CDR1 and CDR2 are LNHDA and SQIVND (reference sequence). The CDR3 here is CASGRGQGYEQYF. Here the CDR3 DNA reads TGTGCCAGTGGCAGGGGACAGGGCTACGAGCAGTACTTC.

This clone was seen a few times. The chain recombines TRBV12-2 with TRBJ1-6. TRBV12-2 is labeled a pseudogene. The CDR3 is 18 residues long. Written as DNA, the CDR3 is TGTGCAAGTCGCACTCGGAGAGACCCGAGCTCCTATAATTCACCCCTCCACTTT. Translated, it gives CASRTRRDPSSYNSPLHF.

The count of this clone is one. In DNA, the CDR3 is TGTGCCAGCACTATTGGGACAGGCGTCTACGAGCAGTACTTC. It specifies CASTIGTGVYEQYF. V is TRBV6-5 and J is TRBJ2-7; TRBD1 aligns across 8 bases. The V and J ends lost 7 bases and 3 bases, in that order; junction bases with no gene match: 8. CDR3 length equals 14 residues. Germline V gene data show CDR1 as MNHEY and CDR2 as SVGAGI.

This chain links TRBV3-1 (or the pseudogene TRBV3-2) with TRBJ2-5; TRBD2 agrees at 8 bases. This CDR3 spans 14 amino acids. Germline values: CDR1 LGHDT, CDR2 YNNKEL (reference sequence). Unmatched junction bases numbered 0, after V lost 1 base and J lost 2 bases. DNA for the CDR3: TGTGCCAGCAGCCAAGGACTAGCGCAAGAGACCCAGTACTTC. Amino acid sequence: CASSQGLAQETQYF.

The rearrangement joins TRBV3-1 (or the pseudogene TRBV3-2) to TRBJ2-2, with TRBD2 matching over 8 bases. V trimming: 6 bases; J trimming: 4 bases; junction bases outside the gene matches: 13. The germline gives CDR1 LGHDT, CDR2 YNNKEL (reference sequence). CDR3 length: 17 amino acids. CDR3: CASRRLSGSVVTGELFF. The CDR3 DNA reads TGTGCCAGCAGGCGACTAAGCGGGAGCGTGGTCACCGGGGAGCTGTTTTTT.

In its sample, this clone was seen once. The chain couples TRBV11-1 to TRBJ2-7, with D possibly TRBD1 on 5 matching bases. CDR3 size: 15 residues. The germline V and J ends were trimmed by 5 bases and 3 bases, with 17 bases remaining between them. Looked up from germline, CDR1 is SGHAT and CDR2 is FQDESV (reference sequence). CDR3 in DNA: TGTGCCAGCAGCCGCGACCTTAGGCAGGGCTACGAGCAGTACTTC. Its translation is CASSRDLRQGYEQYF.

This clone has only a few counts. CDR3 bases: TGTGCCAGCAGCTTAGCTGCCGGGACAGACTTCAACTATGGCTACACCTTC. Translation gives CASSLAAGTDFNYGYTF. The chain links TRBV7-2 to TRBJ1-2; TRBD1 aligns across 7 bases. J gave up 2 bases and V 0 bases, and 9 bases lay outside the gene matches. The CDR3 consists of 17 residues. CDR1 is SGHTA and CDR2 is FQGNSA in the germline V gene.

A single count supports this clone. V and J are TRBV6-6 and TRBJ2-7; TRBD2 matches at 11 bases. Germline-derived CDR1 and CDR2 are MNHNY and SVGAGI (reference sequence). The CDR3 totals 14 residues. Germline trimming cut 8 bases from V and 0 bases from J; bases unmatched to any gene: 3. CDR3 sequence reads: CASGGLAGSYEQYF. In DNA form, the CDR3 reads TGTGCCAGCGGAGGACTAGCGGGCTCCTACGAGCAGTACTTC.

This clone appeared a single time. This same CDR3 is encoded by further DNA sequences in the sample. The chain joins TRBV5-1 to TRBJ1-1; D is undetermined. Germline CDR1 and CDR2: SGHRS and YFSETQ. The V end lost 2 bases, the J end lost 4 bases, and 6 bases lay between the germline ends. The CDR3 extends over 12 amino acids. CDR3 nucleotides: TGCGCCAGCAGCTTAGAGGGCACTGAAGCTTTCTTT. It is translated as CASSLEGTEAFF.

The chain employs TRBV9 and TRBJ2-1; D is possibly TRBD1 (6 bases). In germline, CDR1 is SGDLS, CDR2 YYNGEE. Trimming took off 6 bases at V and 0 bases at J, with 13 bases between the two ends. The CDR3 totals 15 residues. As DNA, the CDR3 is TGTGCCAGCACCCCGCTGGGGGCCTCCTACAATGAGCAGTTCTTC. Its protein is CASTPLGASYNEQFF.

The chain uses TRBV30 and TRBJ2-1; 8 bases are shared with TRBD2. CDR1 is GTSNPN and CDR2 is SVGIG in the germline V gene (reference sequence). J lost 10 bases, V lost 2 bases, and 4 bases had no gene match. The CDR3 contains 12 residues. The CDR3 coding sequence is TGTGCCTGGAGTAGCGGGAGCCACGAGCAGTTCTTC. Its protein product is CAWSSGSHEQFF.

About this clone: The same CDR3 is also encoded by other DNA sequences in this sample. This chain connects TRBV4-2 to TRBJ2-1; 15 positions agree with TRBD2. After removal of 0 bases from V and 9 bases from J, the junction contained 3 bases not matched to a gene. The CDR3 runs 16 residues. Germline assignment: CDR1 LGHNA and CDR2 YNFKEQ. The CDR3 nucleotides read TGTGCCAGCAGCCAAGAAGGACTAGCGGGAGGGGGTGAGCAGTTCTTC. Protein product: CASSQEGLAGGGEQFF.

This clone was counted a few times. The rearrangement links TRBV10-3 to TRBJ1-6, with D possibly matching TRBD1 (5 bases). Germline V gene lookup returns CDR1 ENHRY and CDR2 SYGVKD. CDR3 length: 14 amino acids. V shed 11 bases and J shed 7 bases, with 18 bases lying between them. This CDR3 is CAATNQGGNSPLHF. CDR3 bases: TGTGCCGCGACGAACCAGGGAGGCAATTCACCCCTCCACTTT.

This clone was detected a few times. The chain carries TRBV18 and TRBJ2-7, with 9 bases lining up with TRBD2. The V gene end was trimmed by 3 bases and the J gene end by 3 bases; junction bases not matched to a gene: 15. Germline CDR1 and CDR2: KGHSH and LQKENI. CDR3 length: 18 residues. Here the CDR3 reads CASSPRSGSLGRDYEQYF. The CDR3 region has the DNA TGTGCCAGCTCACCCCGTAGCGGGAGCTTGGGGAGGGACTACGAGCAGTACTTC.

The chain joins TRBV28 to TRBJ2-7; 10 bases are a match to TRBD2. The length of the CDR3 is 13 residues. CDR1 and CDR2 from the germline V gene are MDHEN and SYDVKM. V dropped 9 bases and J dropped 2; count of bases not matched to a gene: 4. The CDR3 DNA follows: TGTGCCAGTAGGACTAGCGGCACCTACGAGCAGTACTTC. Amino acids: CASRTSGTYEQYF.

The chain links TRBV7-9 to TRBJ2-7; D unresolved. The V gene lost 5 bases and the J gene lost 9 bases, with 20 bases spanning the gap. The V gene's germline CDR1 is SEHNR and CDR2 FQNEAQ (reference sequence). The CDR3 runs 14 residues. The CDR3 DNA reads as TGTGCCAGCAGCCCCGGTCCTCTTTCGGTCGGGCAGTACTTC. Translation: CASSPGPLSVGQYF.

V gene TRBV18 combines with J gene TRBJ1-4; 7 bases match TRBD1. V was pared by 3 bases and J by 3 bases, with 4 bases of the junction left unmatched. Germline V gene sequence: CDR1 KGHSH, CDR2 LQKENI. The CDR3 length is 15 residues. CDR3 sequence (DNA): TGTGCCAGCTCACCTACAGGGGTCCCTAATGAAAAACTGTTTTTT. The encoded protein is CASSPTGVPNEKLFF.

The J gene is TRBJ1-4, the V gene TRBV28; a weak D match, TRBD1 (5 bases). With 10 bases removed from V and 3 bases from J, the gap between germline ends came to 9 bases. From germline, CDR1 is MDHEN and CDR2 SYDVKM. The CDR3 loop spans 12 amino acids. CDR3 protein: CATGSANEKLFF. CDR3 sequence (DNA): TGTGCCACAGGGTCGGCTAATGAAAAACTGTTTTTT. The full variable domain, completed using reference TRBV28 and TRBJ1-4, is DVKVTQSSRYLVKRTGEKVFLECVQDMDHENMFWYRQDPGLGLRLIYFSYDVKMKEKGDIPEGYSVSREKKERFSLILESASTNQTSMYLCATGSANEKLFFGSGTQLSVL.

The V gene is TRBV28, the J gene TRBJ1-1, with 11 nucleotides matching TRBD1. Germline V gives CDR1 MDHEN, CDR2 SYDVKM. The length of the CDR3 is 15 residues. Unmatched junction bases numbered 4, after V lost 2 bases and J lost 5 bases. CDR3 DNA: TGTGCCAGCAGTTTACGGGGACAGGGGGGGACTGAAGCTTTCTTT. This encodes CASSLRGQGGTEAFF.

This sequence joins TRBV5-1 and TRBJ2-7, with 14 bases aligning to TRBD2. The CDR3 is 14 amino acids. Germline assignment: CDR1 SGHRS and CDR2 YFSETQ. With V trimmed by 4 bases and J by 8 bases, 5 bases remained unmatched. In DNA form, the CDR3 reads TGCGCCAGCAGCGGGGGACTAGCGGGAGTTAAGCAGTACTTC. The encoded protein is CASSGGLAGVKQYF.

The chain joins TRBV6-5 to TRBJ2-7; TRBD2 aligns across 8 bases. The CDR3 spans 13 residues. J gave up 2 bases and V 4 bases, and 1 base lay outside the gene matches. Germline CDR1 MNHEY, CDR2 SVGAGI. The CDR3 sequence is CASSFGGAYEQYF. For the CDR3, the DNA is TGTGCCAGCAGTTTCGGGGGGGCCTACGAGCAGTACTTC.

This chain connects TRBV11-1 to TRBJ2-7, with D tentatively TRBD2 (5 bases). Germline V gene sequence: CDR1 SGHAT, CDR2 FQDESV (reference sequence). This CDR3 is built from 14 residues. V was clipped by 3 bases and J by 0 bases, with 9 bases between them. The CDR3 is CASSLSGSSYEQYF. For the CDR3, the DNA is TGTGCCAGCAGCTTGTCGGGGAGCTCCTACGAGCAGTACTTC.